These 23 T cell receptor beta chains came from one sample sequenced in a study of post-analysis software for immune sequencing data. Points from the study as a whole: Roughly 5 TRBV segments occurring more often in patients than controls included TRBV5-6, TRBV5-1 and TRBV20-1.

For these TCRs, the target antigens are not known. Carried by the TCR beta cDNA libraries were unique molecular identifiers. TCRdb redid the calling of the PCR reads with MiXCR, one entry per CDR3 protein. The sample has 820,000 or so distinct CDR3 sequences, about 53% seen once; the top ten hold about 4.8%. Sequencing was done on a sample of blood. These receptors were taken from a girl under 18 with multiple sclerosis.

V is TRBV7-8 and J is TRBJ2-5; 7 bases fit TRBD2. With 7 bases clipped from V and 2 bases from J, the junction kept 13 bases outside the gene matches. The CDR3 has 16 residues. Germline V gene data show CDR1 as SGHVS and CDR2 as FQNEAQ. The CDR3 coding sequence is TGTGCCAGCAACCCCCTTTGGGGGGGACGGCAAGAGACCCAGTACTTC. Protein product: CASNPLWGGRQETQYF.

The genes are TRBV12-3 or TRBV12-4 and TRBJ2-1; possibly TRBD1 for D (6 bases). The CDR3 totals 13 residues. The V gene lost 9 bases and the J gene lost 0 bases, with 9 bases spanning the gap. The CDR3 region is CASKTGSYNEQFF. The CDR3 nucleotides read TGTGCCAGTAAGACAGGCTCCTACAATGAGCAGTTCTTC.

The genes are TRBV5-1 and TRBJ2-7; 12 nucleotides align to TRBD2. From germline, CDR1 is SGHRS and CDR2 YFSETQ. This CDR3 is built from 19 residues. The J segment lost 0 bases and the V segment lost 0 bases, leaving 10 bases of the junction unmatched. This chain's CDR3 is CASSLEALAGGRVSYEQYF. DNA of the CDR3: TGCGCCAGCAGCTTGGAGGCACTAGCGGGGGGCCGGGTCTCCTACGAGCAGTACTTC.

This clonotype has more than one count but fewer than ten. The V gene is TRBV4-1, the J gene TRBJ2-1, with 8 bases lining up with TRBD2. The CDR3 is 16 amino acids. Germline loops: CDR1 MGHRA, CDR2 YSYEKL. V gave up 0 bases and J gave up 2 bases; unmatched junction bases: 3. The CDR3 nucleotides read TGCGCCAGCAGCCAAGACCCGGGACTAGCCTACAATGAGCAGTTCTTC. Its protein is CASSQDPGLAYNEQFF.

V and J are TRBV20-1 and TRBJ2-7, with 13 bases that match TRBD2. V lost 7 bases and J lost 7; bases outside the gene matches: 13. The germline gives CDR1 DFQATT, CDR2 SNEGSKA (reference sequence). The CDR3 length is 15 residues. CDR3 DNA sequence: TGCAGTGTTTCGGGACTAGCGGGGAGGTCGCGGGAGCAGTACTTC. Protein: CSVSGLAGRSREQYF.

The chain has TRBV20-1 and TRBJ2-1, with TRBD1 matching 9 bases. CDR3 length: 15 residues. From germline, CDR1 is DFQATT and CDR2 SNEGSKA (reference sequence). V trimming: 1 base; J trimming: 1 base; junction bases outside the gene matches: 2. In DNA form, the CDR3 reads TGCAGTGCTAGAGGTGGGACAGGGTCCTACAATGAGCAGTTCTTC. This sequence encodes CSARGGTGSYNEQFF.

The chain recombines TRBV7-8 with TRBJ2-6; D is unresolved. The CDR3 is 18 amino acids. Trimming cost V 0 bases and J 0 bases, with 12 bases left between them. Germline CDR1 SGHVS, CDR2 FQNEAQ. The CDR3 DNA reads TGTGCCAGCAGCTTAGCATCAGTTGGGCACTCTGGGGCCAACGTCCTGACTTTC. Amino acid sequence: CASSLASVGHSGANVLTF.

The genes are TRBV6-4 and TRBJ1-2; D gene uncertain. CDR1 is MRHNA and CDR2 is SNTAGT in the germline V gene. This CDR3 has 14 residues. Trimming took 0 bases from V and 0 from J, leaving 5 bases between them. The CDR3 DNA reads TGTGCCAGCAGTGACTCCGAGGCTAACTATGGCTACACCTTC. Translating it yields CASSDSEANYGYTF.

This clonotype was counted many times. The chain is built from TRBV6-2 or TRBV6-3 and TRBJ2-1; maybe TRBD1 (6 bases). V was shortened by 5 bases and J by 6 bases, with 17 bases between the two germline ends. Germline loops: CDR1 MNHEY, CDR2 SVGEGT. The CDR3 runs to 15 residues. CDR3 nucleotides: TGTGCCAGCAGTCGAACCGAGACAGGCGTCAATGAGCAGTTCTTC. Translated, it gives CASSRTETGVNEQFF.

DNA of the CDR3: TGTGCCAGCAGCGTAGAGGCGGGGGCCTCCTATGGCTACACCTTC. Its protein product is CASSVEAGASYGYTF. The V gene is TRBV9, the J gene TRBJ1-2, with D possibly being TRBD1 (6 bases). This CDR3 has 15 residues. V was trimmed by 0 bases and J by 4 bases, leaving 13 bases between them. Germline V gene sequence: CDR1 SGDLS, CDR2 YYNGEE.

With respect to this clonotype: A much larger clone lies one base from this, so it may be a read error. The chain links TRBV7-8 to TRBJ2-7; TRBD1 agrees at 8 bases. J lost 7 bases, V lost 1 base, and 3 bases had no gene match. The CDR3 length is 13 residues. Germline V lookup: CDR1 SGHVS, CDR2 FQNEAQ. This CDR3 is CASSLGQGKEQYF. The CDR3 nucleotides are TGTGCCAGCAGCTTAGGACAGGGGAAAGAGCAGTACTTC.

The chain employs TRBV6-6 and TRBJ2-7, with D possibly TRBD2 on 5 matching bases. The DNA end lines up better with TRBJ2-5; the J call may be wrong. CDR1 MNHNY and CDR2 SVGAGI come from the germline V gene (reference sequence). CDR3 size: 17 residues. CDR3 in DNA: TGTGCCAGCAGTTACCCATCATCAGCGGTACTCGCAGGGACCCAGTACTTC. Its translation: CASSYPSSAVLAGTQYF.

The chain joins TRBV6-5 to TRBJ1-1; 8 positions agree with TRBD1. The CDR3 has 14 amino acids. Germline V gene sequence: CDR1 MNHEY, CDR2 SVGAGI. The J segment lost 4 bases and the V segment lost 4 bases, leaving 5 bases of the junction unmatched. CDR3 amino acids: CASSFRGRRTEAFF. CDR3 bases: TGTGCCAGCAGTTTCAGGGGGCGCCGCACTGAAGCTTTCTTT.

The CDR3 sequence is CASSLEGQTKRGYF. As DNA, the CDR3 is TGCGCCAGCAGCTTGGAAGGACAGACGAAAAGGGGGTACTTC. The chain combines TRBV5-1 with TRBJ2-5; possible D gene TRBD1, 6 bases. The CDR3 is made up of 14 amino acids. The V end lost 0 bases, the J end lost 13 bases, and 19 bases lay between the germline ends. Germline lookup yields CDR1 SGHRS and CDR2 YFSETQ.

The chain recombines TRBV27 with TRBJ2-7; 7 bases fit TRBD2. The CDR3 extends over 14 amino acids. Germline trimming cut 4 bases from V and 2 bases from J; bases unmatched to any gene: 5. Germline V gene sequence: CDR1 MNHEY, CDR2 SMNVEV (reference sequence). CDR3 amino acids: CASSSSGATYEQYF. The CDR3 coding sequence is TGTGCCAGCAGTTCTAGCGGCGCTACCTACGAGCAGTACTTC.

CDR3 sequence: CASSRGPNYEQYF. CDR3 in DNA: TGTGCCAGCAGCCGGGGACCGAACTACGAGCAGTACTTC. The chain carries TRBV11-3 and TRBJ2-7; D is possibly TRBD1 or TRBD2 (5 bases each). Germline V gene lookup returns CDR1 SGHNT and CDR2 YENEEA. CDR3 size: 13 residues. V gave up 5 bases and J gave up 3 bases, with 11 bases separating them. Looking up the rest from reference TRBV11-3 and TRBJ2-7 gives the full variable domain: EAGVVQSPRYKIIEKKQPVAFWCNPISGHNTLYWYLQNLGQGPELLIRYENEEAVDDSQLPKDRFSAERLKGVDSTLKIQPAELGDSAVYLCASSRGPNYEQYFGPGTRLTVT.

The rearrangement links TRBV29-1 to TRBJ2-4, with 8 bases that match TRBD2. This CDR3 comprises 15 residues. Per germline, CDR1 SQVTM and CDR2 ANQGSEA. V was pared by 7 bases and J by 0 bases, with 8 bases of the junction left unmatched. In DNA, the CDR3 is TGCAGCGCTGTAGCGGGATCTCTAGCCAAAAACATTCAGTACTTC. Its translation: CSAVAGSLAKNIQYF. The full variable domain, its missing parts supplied by reference TRBV29-1 and TRBJ2-4, is SAVISQKPSRDICQRGTSLTIQCQVDSQVTMMFWYRQQPGQSLTLIATANQGSEATYESGFVIDKFPISRPNLTFSTLTVSNMSPEDSSIYLCSAVAGSLAKNIQYFGAGTRLSVL.

The chain has TRBV4-2 and TRBJ2-3; D might be TRBD1 (5 bases). Germline CDR1 LGHNA, CDR2 YNFKEQ. Trimming took off 0 bases at V and 0 bases at J, with 10 bases between the two ends. The CDR3 runs to 16 residues. The CDR3 loop reads CASSQEGRYSTDTQYF. CDR3 nucleotide sequence: TGTGCCAGCAGCCAAGAGGGGCGGTATAGCACAGATACGCAGTATTTT.

This clonotype was detected a few times. J is TRBJ2-1 and V is TRBV20-1; D may be TRBD2 (7 bases). CDR1 is DFQATT and CDR2 is SNEGSKA in the germline V gene (reference sequence). The V end lost 6 bases, the J end lost 3 bases, and 15 bases lay between the germline ends. The CDR3 has 14 residues. The CDR3 region is CSARRGGDYNEQFF. The CDR3 nucleotides are TGCAGTGCCCGAAGGGGGGGGGACTACAATGAGCAGTTCTTC.

This clonotype was recorded a few times. The chain is built from TRBV15 and TRBJ2-7, with 7 bases aligning to TRBD1. The CDR3 consists of 14 residues. Germline loops: CDR1 LNHNV, CDR2 YYDKDF (reference sequence). Unmatched junction bases numbered 0, after V lost 0 bases and J lost 1 base. The CDR3 bases are TGTGCCACCAGCAGAGAGGGACAGTCCTACGAGCAGTACTTC. This gives the protein CATSREGQSYEQYF. The full variable domain, its missing parts supplied by reference TRBV15 and TRBJ2-7, is DAMVIQNPRYQVTQFGKPVTLSCSQTLNHNVMYWYQQKSSQAPKLLFHYYDKDFNNEADTPDNFQSRRPNTSFCFLDIRSPGLGDTAMYLCATSREGQSYEQYFGPGTRLTVT.

The rearrangement uses TRBV29-1 and TRBJ2-4, with TRBD1 identical over 7 bases. Germline V lookup: CDR1 SQVTM, CDR2 ANQGSEA. The length of the CDR3 is 15 residues. Trimming cost V 4 bases and J 7 bases; bases outside gene matches: 13. DNA of the CDR3: TGCAGCGTTGTACCCCTTGACAGGGCTTCTAACATTCAGTACTTC. Protein sequence: CSVVPLDRASNIQYF.

This rearrangement joins TRBV20-1 to TRBJ2-5, with 13 bases fitting TRBD2. The CDR3 length is 15 residues. Germline values: CDR1 DFQATT, CDR2 SNEGSKA (reference sequence). Trimming took 3 bases from V and 5 from J; bases not matched to a gene: 6. The CDR3 region has the DNA TGCAGTGCTAGGACTAGCGGGAGGCCCCCGGAGACCCAGTACTTC. Translation gives CSARTSGRPPETQYF.

The V and J genes are TRBV4-1 and TRBJ1-2; D is ambiguous. Trimming took 0 bases from V and 2 from J, leaving 16 bases between them. CDR1 is MGHRA and CDR2 is YSYEKL in the germline V gene. CDR3 length: 17 residues. CDR3 sequence: CASSQEGGLVSNYGYTF. The CDR3 bases are TGCGCCAGCAGCCAAGAGGGAGGTCTGGTTTCGAACTATGGCTACACCTTC.